Only one count was recorded for the clone carrying this T cell receptor (beta chain). The data belong to a study of blood T cells in healthy people across ages. Germline CDR1 and CDR2: MNHEY and SVGEGT. The CDR3 runs 20 residues. V lost 0 bases and J lost 5, with 26 bases in between. It was with a sample-barcoded 5' primer and a J-beta primer mix that a second PCR of roughly 7 to 12 cycles was run. TCRdb called the 5' RACE reads again in MiXCR, with one record for every CDR3 protein. The table lists 1.5 million to 2 million distinct CDR3 sequences, about two fifths of them singletons. V and J are TRBV6-2 or TRBV6-3 and TRBJ1-5; a possible D gene is TRBD1 (5 bases). Sequencing was done on a sample of blood. The clonotype originates from a human donor in good health. This chain's CDR3 is CASSYSIGGTELGIDQPQHF. CDR3 nucleotide sequence: TGTGCCAGCAGTTACTCGATAGGAGGGACGGAGTTAGGAATCGATCAGCCCCAGCATTTT.